Given below is one T cell receptor (beta chain) in context. Its antigen target is currently unknown. There are no base qualities to consult, and no much larger clone falls within one base. The twin pairs came from the European Cystic Fibrosis Twin and Sibling Study Cohort, a cohort that recruited patients from about 160 CF clinics across 14 European countries. Zygosity and CFTR genotype were verified in-house, with zygosity tested by multiplex PCR of nine short tandem repeat loci. Peripheral blood was sampled from each twin, and clinical parameters were recorded on the day of blood sampling. Phenol/chloroform extraction was used to isolate genomic DNA from peripheral blood cells, and the DNA was then kept in TE buffer at 4 degrees C. Its CDR3 holds 13 amino acids, cysteine through phenylalanine. Only the CDR3 region is kept as DNA, spanning 39 bases read in frame from base 1. CDR1 and CDR2 are drawn from the germline V gene (reference sequence): GTSNPN, SVGIG. V lost 7 bases and J lost 6 bases; the stretch between them is 19 bases long.

The sample belongs to a study of monozygotic twins with cystic fibrosis (dated by TCRdb to about 2021). The study in broad terms: Barcoded libraries were prepared with around 15 PCR cycles from around 3 micrograms of fragmented DNA. Data for three of the twin pairs had been reported previously in another context. On the day blood was drawn, the twins' weight-for-height and FEVPerc (FEV1 disease centile) were ranked against those of the roughly 1,100 cohort participants. Ten female and six male twin pairs, aged about 2.0 to 36.4 years (median about 10 years) and mostly children and adolescents, were included in the cohort. To gauge how much genetics shapes V and J gene usage, the researchers compared TCR beta repertoires both within and across 16 monozygotic twin pairs who have cystic fibrosis. Beyond this particular receptor, the publication reports: The cohort was small, and no association was found between shared CDR3 numbers and age, concordance or disease severity. The greatest similarity to the co-twin was observed for V gene usage in 13 of 16 pairs and for J usage in 8 of 16 pairs, which suggested genetic constraints. Sharing of nucleotide-identical clonotypes was significantly greater within monozygotic CF twin pairs than between unrelated CF individuals (P = 0.000026, Mann-Whitney). Simpson clonality was found to be generally low (median around 0.0095), suggesting a naive-dominated repertoire, although higher clonality was observed in the most severely affected patients.

TCR beta CDR3 regions were amplified by multiplex PCR with the immunoSEQ immune profiling system according to the manufacturer's instructions. An Illumina NextSeq system was used for sequencing. The paper's processing steps were these. Sequence data were processed on the immunoSEQ Analyzer platform, and clonality was calculated as the square root of Simpson's index of productive rearrangements. V and J usage similarity was measured by Jensen-Shannon distance, and CDR3 generation probabilities were computed with OLGA. The researchers looked up shared CDR3 sequences in the immuneACCESS database (August 2020) and in VDJdb (December 2020). TCRdb carries this immuneACCESS record with in-frame sequences only. Its versions omit some clonotypes, under half of them owing to an unresolved V gene in the studies checked, with the rest unexplained. V and J calls and clone size are given by that table; D and trimming were obtained from the DNA. Within this sample are more than 30,000 clones, with nearly 98% of them counted one time only. The ten largest clones add up to about 0.17% of the sample.

The V and J genes are TRBV30 and TRBJ2-7; there is no confident call for the D gene. Sequenced material: blood. The receptor was isolated from a girl aged 2-10 years with cystic fibrosis. The bases read TGTGCCTACCAGATCGCGCTGGATGGCGAGCAGTACTTC. It encodes CAYQIALDGEQYF. Supplemented by the reference TRBV30 and TRBJ2-7 proteins around the CDR3, the complete variable domain is SQTIHQWPATLVQPVGSPLSLECTVEGTSNPNLYWYRQAAGRGLQLLFYSVGIGQISSEVPQNLSASRPQDRQFILSSKKLLLSDSGFYLCAYQIALDGEQYFGPGTRLTVT.